One sample yielded the 16 T cell receptor beta chains listed below, sequenced in a study of T cells in Graves' hyperthyroidism and ophthalmopathy. Researchers amplified the TCR beta CDR3 regions from RNA transcripts. Researchers ran a first-round RT-PCR on the TCR CDR3 using the HTBI primer set. TCRdb analysed the multiplex PCR reads with MiXCR anew, one entry per CDR3 protein. The sample carries hundreds of thousands of distinct CDR3 sequences, less than 30% recorded once. The sequenced material came from blood. The receptors originated from a man aged 35 to 55 with Graves' hyperthyroidism that later progressed to Graves' ophthalmopathy.

The J gene is TRBJ2-5, the V gene TRBV5-1; weak D call: TRBD2 (6 bases). The CDR3 is 17 residues long. V was trimmed by 3 bases and J by 2 bases, leaving 20 bases between them. CDR1 is SGHRS, CDR2 YFSETQ, per germline. The CDR3 nucleotides are TGCGCCAGCAGCTGGGGGACTGGAGGGAGCCCACAAGAGACCCAGTACTTC. It specifies CASSWGTGGSPQETQYF.

This clonotype has a count of ten or more. The chain has TRBV7-9 and TRBJ1-5; maybe TRBD1 (5 bases). The CDR3 spans 14 residues. Trimming removed 5 bases from V and 6 bases from J, with 14 bases in between. CDR1 is SEHNR, CDR2 FQNEAQ, per germline (reference sequence). CDR3 sequence: CASSPAGGVQPQHF. CDR3 DNA: TGTGCCAGCAGCCCCGCGGGAGGGGTTCAGCCCCAGCATTTT.

The CDR3 DNA reads as TGTGCCAGCAGCCCGGGACAGGGTTTTGGTGGCTACACCTTC. This gives the protein CASSPGQGFGGYTF. The J gene is TRBJ1-2, the V gene TRBV28; 9 nucleotides agree with TRBD1. Germline CDR1 is MDHEN and CDR2 is SYDVKM. The V segment lost 6 bases and the J segment 7 bases; nucleotides outside the gene matches: 9. The CDR3 is made up of 14 amino acids.

This clonotype was seen at least ten times. This chain links TRBV20-1 with TRBJ1-1, with 8 bases lining up with TRBD1. The V gene end was trimmed by 1 base and the J gene end by 1 base; junction bases not matched to a gene: 5. The V gene's germline CDR1 is DFQATT and CDR2 SNEGSKA (reference sequence). There are 15 residues in the CDR3. The CDR3 DNA is TGCAGTGCTAGAGTAATAGGGACAGGGAACACTGAAGCTTTCTTT. Protein product: CSARVIGTGNTEAFF.

This clonotype was observed at least ten times. The V gene is TRBV19, the J gene TRBJ1-3; D call uncertain. CDR1 is LNHDA and CDR2 is SQIVND in the germline V gene (reference sequence). V was cut by 1 base and J by 3 bases, with 7 bases left in between. This CDR3 region has 14 residues. CDR3 amino acids: CASSIGVGGNTIYF. CDR3 DNA sequence: TGTGCCAGTAGTATAGGAGTAGGTGGAAACACCATATATTTT.

The sample holds many counts of this clonotype. V gene TRBV28 combines with J gene TRBJ1-1; D gene uncertain. The CDR3 is made up of 16 amino acids. Germline V gene sequence: CDR1 MDHEN, CDR2 SYDVKM. V dropped 5 bases and J dropped 0 bases, with 16 bases sitting between them. The CDR3 nucleotides read TGTGCCAGCAGTCCGACCCGCCAGAGAATGAACACTGAAGCTTTCTTT. It is translated as CASSPTRQRMNTEAFF.

This clonotype was recorded at least ten times. The J gene is TRBJ2-2, the V gene TRBV18; D unresolved. The ends were cut back, 1 base at V and 3 bases at J, with 3 bases in the middle. Looked up from germline, CDR1 is KGHSH and CDR2 is LQKENI. The CDR3 sequence is 13 residues long. The CDR3 is CASSPQDTGELFF. The DNA for the CDR3 is TGTGCCAGCTCACCACAGGACACCGGGGAGCTGTTTTTT.

This clonotype was counted ten times or more. The chain employs TRBV10-3 and TRBJ1-1, with 10 bases lining up with TRBD1. Germline trimming cut 4 bases from V and 0 bases from J; bases unmatched to any gene: 8. CDR3 length: 17 residues. Germline V CDR1 and CDR2: ENHRY, SYGVKD. In DNA, the CDR3 is TGTGCCATCAGTGGGACAGGGGGGGAACAAATGAACACTGAAGCTTTCTTT. This sequence encodes CAISGTGGEQMNTEAFF.

The rearrangement links TRBV6-1 to TRBJ1-3; D is unresolved. V lost 7 bases and J 0 bases, leaving 19 bases between the germline ends. Germline V gene data show CDR1 as MNHNS and CDR2 as SASEGT. The CDR3 length is 17 residues. This CDR3 is CASIKGWGTSSGNTIYF. CDR3 in DNA: TGTGCCAGCATCAAAGGGTGGGGTACGTCCTCTGGAAACACCATATATTTT.

This chain connects TRBV12-3 or TRBV12-4 to TRBJ2-7; TRBD2 matches at 11 bases. This CDR3 is built from 14 residues. V dropped 8 bases and J dropped 4; count of bases not matched to a gene: 7. The CDR3, as DNA: TGTGCCAGCCAGGTAGCGGGAGGGCATTACGAGCAGTACTTC. This encodes CASQVAGGHYEQYF.

This clonotype was seen ten or more times. This chain connects TRBV28 to TRBJ1-2, with D tentatively TRBD1 (6 bases). This CDR3 has 14 residues. From germline, CDR1 is MDHEN and CDR2 SYDVKM. The V and J ends lost 2 bases and 4 bases respectively, with 11 bases between them. CDR3 protein: CASSLGGTPYGYTF. The CDR3 DNA follows: TGTGCCAGCAGTTTAGGGGGGACACCCTATGGCTACACCTTC.

The sample holds many counts of this clonotype. This chain uses TRBV24-1 with TRBJ2-4; D remains ambiguous. V lost 5 bases, J lost 1 base, and 8 bases lay in between. The CDR3 contains 14 residues. CDR1 is KGHDR, CDR2 SFDVKD, per germline. The CDR3 DNA reads as TGTGCCACCAGTGCTCCCGGGGCCAAAAACATTCAGTACTTC. Amino acids: CATSAPGAKNIQYF.

The DNA of the CDR3 is TGTGCCACCTCAGCGTCCCCCGGCTCTGGAAACACCATATATTTT. It codes for CATSASPGSGNTIYF. The rearrangement joins TRBV2 to TRBJ1-3; D is undetermined. Trimming shortened V by 10 bases and J by 0 bases, and 16 bases separated the two germline ends. Per germline, CDR1 SNHLY and CDR2 FYNNEI. The CDR3 has 15 residues.

In its sample, this clonotype was seen many times. This chain joins TRBV20-1 and TRBJ2-7, with D tentatively TRBD1 (6 bases). Trimming took off 2 bases at V and 2 bases at J, with 13 bases between the two ends. CDR1 and CDR2 from the germline V gene are DFQATT and SNEGSKA (reference sequence). CDR3 size: 14 residues. This CDR3 reads CSARSGRGTYEQYF. The CDR3 nucleotides read TGCAGTGCTAGATCCGGCAGGGGAACCTACGAGCAGTACTTC.

In its sample, this clonotype was seen many times. The CDR3 here is CASSLGRGQETQYF. The DNA of the CDR3 is TGCGCCAGCAGCTTGGGCCGAGGGCAAGAGACCCAGTACTTC. The V and J genes are TRBV5-1 and TRBJ2-5; tentatively, D is TRBD2 (5 bases). In germline, CDR1 is SGHRS, CDR2 YFSETQ. V lost 0 bases and J 2 bases, leaving 8 bases between the germline ends. The CDR3 contains 14 residues.

This clonotype was counted at least ten times. The chain joins TRBV20-1 to TRBJ2-5; D is perhaps TRBD2 (6 bases). Germline loops: CDR1 DFQATT, CDR2 SNEGSKA (reference sequence). There are 16 residues in the CDR3. Trimming removed 1 base from V and 5 bases from J, with 20 bases in between. CDR3 amino acids: CSARVVGGGFGETQYF. The DNA for the CDR3 is TGCAGTGCTAGAGTTGTGGGGGGAGGATTCGGGGAGACCCAGTACTTC.